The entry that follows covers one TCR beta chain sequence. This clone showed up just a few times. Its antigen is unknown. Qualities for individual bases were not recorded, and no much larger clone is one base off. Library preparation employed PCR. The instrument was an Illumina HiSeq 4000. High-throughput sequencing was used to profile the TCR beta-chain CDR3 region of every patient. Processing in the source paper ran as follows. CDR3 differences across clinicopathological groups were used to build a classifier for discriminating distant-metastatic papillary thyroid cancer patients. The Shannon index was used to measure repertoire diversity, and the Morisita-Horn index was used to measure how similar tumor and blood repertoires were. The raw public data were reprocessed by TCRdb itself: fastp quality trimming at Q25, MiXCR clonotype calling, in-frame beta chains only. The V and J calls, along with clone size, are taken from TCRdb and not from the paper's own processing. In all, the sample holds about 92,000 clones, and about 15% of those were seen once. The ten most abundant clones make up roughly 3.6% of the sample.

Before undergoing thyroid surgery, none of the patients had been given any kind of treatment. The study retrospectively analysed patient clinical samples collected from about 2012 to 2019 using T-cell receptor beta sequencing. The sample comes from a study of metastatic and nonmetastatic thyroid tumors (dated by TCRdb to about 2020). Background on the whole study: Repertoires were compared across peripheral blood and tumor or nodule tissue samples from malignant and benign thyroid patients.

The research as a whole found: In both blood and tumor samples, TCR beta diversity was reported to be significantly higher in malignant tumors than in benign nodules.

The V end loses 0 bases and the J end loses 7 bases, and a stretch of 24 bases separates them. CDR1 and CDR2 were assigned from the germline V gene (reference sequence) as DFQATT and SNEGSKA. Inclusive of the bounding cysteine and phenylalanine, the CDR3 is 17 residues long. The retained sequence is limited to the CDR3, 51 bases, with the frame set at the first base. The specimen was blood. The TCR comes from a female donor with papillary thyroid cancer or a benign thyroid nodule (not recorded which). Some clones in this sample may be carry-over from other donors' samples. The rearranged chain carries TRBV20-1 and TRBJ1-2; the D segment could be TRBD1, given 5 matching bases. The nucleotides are TGCAGTGCTAGAGATGACACCTGGCGCGGGGGGACGGGTGGCTACACCTTC. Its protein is CSARDDTWRGGTGGYTF.